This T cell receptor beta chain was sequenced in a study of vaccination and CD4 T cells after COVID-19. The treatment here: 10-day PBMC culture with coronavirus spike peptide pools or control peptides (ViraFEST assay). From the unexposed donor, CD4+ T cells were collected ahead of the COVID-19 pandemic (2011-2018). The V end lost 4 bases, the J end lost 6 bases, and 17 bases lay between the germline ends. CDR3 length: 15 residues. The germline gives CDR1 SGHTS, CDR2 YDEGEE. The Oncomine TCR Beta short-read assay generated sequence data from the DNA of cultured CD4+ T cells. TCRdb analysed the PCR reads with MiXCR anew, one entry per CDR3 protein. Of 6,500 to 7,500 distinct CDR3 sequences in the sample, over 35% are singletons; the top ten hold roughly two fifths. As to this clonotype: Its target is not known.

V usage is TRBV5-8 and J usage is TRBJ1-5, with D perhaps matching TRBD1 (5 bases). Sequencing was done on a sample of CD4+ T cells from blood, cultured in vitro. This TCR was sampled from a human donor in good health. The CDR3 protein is CASSLGRTFGQPQHF. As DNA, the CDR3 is TGTGCCAGCAGCCTGGGACGGACATTCGGTCAGCCCCAGCATTTT.